This T cell receptor (beta chain) was documented in a study of T cell repertoires in cytomegalovirus infection. The study's findings and limits: It was HLA-C-restricted CMV-specific TCR beta clonotypes that dominated the response ex vivo.

TCRdb re-analysed the reads in MiXCR, keeping a single row per CDR3 protein. The sample records approximately 180,000 distinct CDR3 sequences, roughly 9.8% being singletons. Germline V lookup: CDR1 SQVTM, CDR2 ANQGSEA. V was trimmed by 5 bases and J by 3 bases, leaving 7 bases between them. There are 12 residues in the CDR3. Details on this clonotype: Antigen specificity is unknown.

This clonotype was obtained from a human donor in good health (CMV status not recorded). Some clones in this sample may be carry-over from other donors' samples. This chain uses TRBV29-1 with TRBJ1-4; no firm D call. Material for sequencing was PBMCs. This CDR3 is CSVLGSNEKLFF. The DNA for the CDR3 is TGCAGCGTTCTAGGGTCTAATGAAAAACTGTTTTTT.